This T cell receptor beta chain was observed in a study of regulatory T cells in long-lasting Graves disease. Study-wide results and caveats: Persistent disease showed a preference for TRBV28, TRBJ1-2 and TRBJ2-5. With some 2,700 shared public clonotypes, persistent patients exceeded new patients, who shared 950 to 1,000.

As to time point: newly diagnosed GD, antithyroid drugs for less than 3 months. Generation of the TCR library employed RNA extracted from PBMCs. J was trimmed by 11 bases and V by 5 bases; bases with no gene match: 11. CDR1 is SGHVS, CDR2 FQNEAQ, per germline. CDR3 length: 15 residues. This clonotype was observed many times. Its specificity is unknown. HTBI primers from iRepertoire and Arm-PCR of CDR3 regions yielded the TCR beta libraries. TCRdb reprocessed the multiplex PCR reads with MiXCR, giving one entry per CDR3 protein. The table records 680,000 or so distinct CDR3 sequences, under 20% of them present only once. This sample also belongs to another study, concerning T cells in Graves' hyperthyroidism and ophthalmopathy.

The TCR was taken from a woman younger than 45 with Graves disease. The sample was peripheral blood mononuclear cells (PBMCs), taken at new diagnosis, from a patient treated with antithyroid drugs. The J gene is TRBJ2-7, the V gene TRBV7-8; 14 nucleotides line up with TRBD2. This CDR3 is CASSPTGTSGSREYF. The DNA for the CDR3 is TGTGCCAGCAGCCCCACCGGGACTAGCGGGAGTCGGGAGTACTTC.